The clone carrying this TCR beta chain showed up just a few times. Its specificity is not known. This sample is drawn from a study of regulatory T cells in long-lasting Graves disease. General observations from the study: Those with persistent disease had in common more public clonotypes (fewer than 3,000) than new patients (around 910). Favored gene segments in persistent disease were TRBV28, TRBJ1-2 and TRBJ2-5.

HTBI primers from iRepertoire and Arm-PCR of CDR3 regions yielded the TCR beta libraries. Using its own MiXCR run on the multiplex PCR reads, TCRdb lists one record per CDR3 protein. The table has roughly 350,000 distinct CDR3 sequences, roughly 16% seen once. As for time point: newly diagnosed GD, antithyroid drugs for less than 3 months. TCR sequences were obtained from RNA taken from PBMCs. The germline gives CDR1 DFQATT, CDR2 SNEGSKA (reference sequence). The CDR3 length is 15 residues. The ends lost 5 bases at V and 5 bases at J; junction bases unmatched: 10. These data also formed part of another study, on T cells in Graves' hyperthyroidism and ophthalmopathy. As that report states: Subjects aged 18 to 65 presented with newly diagnosed hyperthyroidism of less than 2 months' duration.

Here the sequenced sample was peripheral blood mononuclear cells (PBMCs), taken at new diagnosis, from a patient treated with antithyroid drugs. The receptor comes from a woman aged 18-30 years with Graves disease. The chain is built from TRBV20-1 and TRBJ1-5, with 9 bases lining up with TRBD1. CDR3 nucleotides: TGCAGTGCTCAGAGTATTACAGGGGGCCATCAGCCCCAGCATTTT. Translating gives CSAQSITGGHQPQHF.